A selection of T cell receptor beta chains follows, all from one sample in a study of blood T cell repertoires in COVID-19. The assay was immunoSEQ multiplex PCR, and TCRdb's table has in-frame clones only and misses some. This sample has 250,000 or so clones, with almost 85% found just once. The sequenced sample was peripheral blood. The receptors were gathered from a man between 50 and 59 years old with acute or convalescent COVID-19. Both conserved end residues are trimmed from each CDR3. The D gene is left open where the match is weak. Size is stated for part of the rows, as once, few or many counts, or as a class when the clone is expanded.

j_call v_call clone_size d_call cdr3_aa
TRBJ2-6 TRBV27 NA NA ASSLLGAGWQVSGANVLT
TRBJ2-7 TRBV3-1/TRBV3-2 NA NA ASSQEGGLWEQY
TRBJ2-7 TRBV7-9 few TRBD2 ASNKAGLSEQY
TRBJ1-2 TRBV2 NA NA ASRGPGHTYIRNYGYT
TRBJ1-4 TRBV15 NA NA ATSSREKLF
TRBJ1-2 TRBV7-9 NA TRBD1 ASSSGGGYT
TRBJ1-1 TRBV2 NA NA ASSGDTEAF
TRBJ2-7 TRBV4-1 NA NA ASSQLSSSSYEQY
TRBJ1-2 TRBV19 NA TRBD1 ASSVGQGAGGYT
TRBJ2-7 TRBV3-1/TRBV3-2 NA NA ASSQAPGGSYEQY